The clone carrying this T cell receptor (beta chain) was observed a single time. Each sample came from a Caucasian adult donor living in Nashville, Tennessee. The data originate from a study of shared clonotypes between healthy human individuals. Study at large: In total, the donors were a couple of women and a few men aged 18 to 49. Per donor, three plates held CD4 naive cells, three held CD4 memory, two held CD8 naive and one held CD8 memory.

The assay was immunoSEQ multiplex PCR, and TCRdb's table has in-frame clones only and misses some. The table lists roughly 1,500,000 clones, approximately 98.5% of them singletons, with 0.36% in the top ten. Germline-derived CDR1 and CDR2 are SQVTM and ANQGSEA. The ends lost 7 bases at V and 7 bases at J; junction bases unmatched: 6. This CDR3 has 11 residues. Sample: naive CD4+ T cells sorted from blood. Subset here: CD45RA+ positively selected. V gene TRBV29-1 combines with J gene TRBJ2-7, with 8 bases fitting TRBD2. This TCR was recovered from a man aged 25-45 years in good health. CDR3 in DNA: TGCAGCGCCGGACTAGCTTCAGAGCAGTACTTC. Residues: CSAGLASEQYF.